This T cell receptor beta chain is drawn from a study of blood T cell repertoires in COVID-19. Trimming stripped 5 bases from V and 0 bases from J, with 15 bases between. The CDR3 length is 16 residues. CDR1 and CDR2 from the germline V gene are LGHDT and YNNKEL (reference sequence). Method: immunoSEQ multiplex PCR; TCRdb's copy keeps in-frame clones and lacks some. The sample holds 70,000 or so clones, more than 70% seen once. This clonotype originated in a man aged 50 or older with COVID-19, enrolled during active disease. J is TRBJ2-3 and V is TRBV3-1 (or the pseudogene TRBV3-2), with D possibly TRBD1 on 6 matching bases. The sample was peripheral blood. The CDR3, as DNA: TGTGCCAGCAGCACTCCCTGGACAGCTAGCACAGATACGCAGTATTTT. This codes for CASSTPWTASTDTQYF.